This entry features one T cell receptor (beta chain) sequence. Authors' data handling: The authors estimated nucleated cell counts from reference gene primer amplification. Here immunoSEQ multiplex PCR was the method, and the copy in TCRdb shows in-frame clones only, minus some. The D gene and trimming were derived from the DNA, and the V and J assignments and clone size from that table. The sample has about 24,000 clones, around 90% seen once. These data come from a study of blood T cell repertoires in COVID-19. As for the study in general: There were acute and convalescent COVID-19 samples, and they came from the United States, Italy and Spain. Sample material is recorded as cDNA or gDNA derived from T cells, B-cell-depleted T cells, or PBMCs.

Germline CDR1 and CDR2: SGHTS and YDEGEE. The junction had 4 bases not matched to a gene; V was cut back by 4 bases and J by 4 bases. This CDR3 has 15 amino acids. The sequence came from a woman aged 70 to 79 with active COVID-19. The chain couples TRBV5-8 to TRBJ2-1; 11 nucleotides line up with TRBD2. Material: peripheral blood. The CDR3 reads CASSPRLAGYNEQFF. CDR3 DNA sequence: TGTGCCAGCAGCCCCCGACTAGCGGGGTACAATGAGCAGTTCTTC.